This T cell receptor beta chain was profiled in a study of T cells in Graves' hyperthyroidism and ophthalmopathy (dated by TCRdb to the late 2010s). Regarding the research as a whole: Peripheral blood samples were taken at the time of initial diagnosis, prior to any treatment. TCR V-J signatures able to tell the groups apart were searched for in a discovery cohort of about a hundred patients, of whom 43 had Graves' ophthalmopathy and some 60 had stable Graves' hyperthyroidism. An independent validation cohort of some 18 hyperthyroidism patients and about 16 patients who later progressed to ophthalmopathy tested prospective prediction of ophthalmopathy. The 100 discovery patients were randomly split 7:3 into training and test sets. In about 6 Graves' hyperthyroidism patients, the study also compared T-cell repertoires from thyroid tissue with T-cell repertoires from blood. After sampling, hyperthyroidism patients received methimazole starting at 30 mg daily, and ophthalmopathy patients received high-dose intravenous methylprednisolone. The paper reports TCR Vbeta CDR3 sequencing of fewer than 150 peripheral blood samples: around 45 ophthalmopathy, 75 to 80 hyperthyroidism and some 17 progressor patients. Results and caveats for the whole study, not just this receptor: Most expanded thyroid clonotypes (frequency above 0.001) were also detected in blood, a finding suggesting that blood repertoires may reflect thyroid immune responses. A model built on a 13 V-J signature distinguished ophthalmopathy from stable hyperthyroidism, reaching roughly 88% sensitivity and approximately 83% specificity in cross-validation and 80%/75% in testing. In validation, the model predicted progression to ophthalmopathy with about 71% sensitivity and approximately 78% specificity, a median of around 6.6 months before onset. Sample size was not statistically predetermined, and blinding of investigators to group allocation was not performed.

V and J are truncated by 2 bases and 2 bases respectively, leaving an intervening sequence of 19 bases. From the cysteine through the phenylalanine, the CDR3 covers 17 amino acids. The only DNA kept is the CDR3, 51 bases in frame from the first base. The germline V gene provides CDR1 MDHEN and CDR2 SYDVKM. In the ophthalmopathy patients, disease was moderately to severely active, with a Clinical Activity Score of 3 or more, a NOSPECS grade of 4 or more, and a duration of less than 3 months. Exclusion was applied to patients with uncontrolled infections, other autoimmune diseases, pregnancy or lactation. Diagnoses were established on the basis of clinical symptoms, serum thyroxine and TRAb, thyroid ultrasound, and orbital computed tomography. PBMCs were isolated from about 10 ml of fresh peripheral blood by Ficoll-Paque density gradient centrifugation. Total RNA was extracted using Trizol reagent, and RNA quality was assessed on an Agilent 2100 Bioanalyzer.

This clonotype was found a few times. No cognate antigen has been identified for it. Per-base qualities were not stored, and no clone one base away is much larger. Amplification of TCR beta CDR3 regions was carried out from RNA transcripts. For the first round of RT-PCR on the TCR CDR3, the HTBI primer set was used together with the Qiagen OneStep RT-PCR kit. Libraries were constructed in a second round of multiplex PCR, after which size selection and purification were performed. Paired-end sequencing of the libraries was performed with 100 bp reads on an Illumina HiSeq2000. The original pipeline was this. SOAPnuke was used to process the raw data, removing reads that contained adapters or uncalled bases, had a mean Phred below 15, or lacked an exact match to the constant primer or identifier. High-quality paired reads were merged using COPE v1.2.5, and each unique nucleotide sequence was defined as a clonotype. MiTCR v1.1 was used to align clonotypes to the IMGT TRBV, TRBD and TRBJ reference segments. Analysis was restricted to V-J combinations with a frequency above 0.0001, which covered over 98% of repertoires. The TCS score was defined as the ratio of F50 (clonal expansion) to E x V (chaos), calculated using BLOSUM62-based TCRdist between CDR3 peptides within each V-J. Welch's t-statistics and random forest reduced fewer than 600 V-J features to 10 to 15, which were used in a naive Bayes classifier (R e1071). The similarity between thyroid and blood repertoires was quantified using the Morisita-Horn index. TCRdb trimmed the raw reads at Q25, called clones with MiXCR and kept productive beta chains. A single entry per CDR3 protein holds the most common genes and DNA from its merged rows. The V and J calls, along with clone size, are taken from TCRdb and not from the paper's own processing. Here the sample has approximately 58,000 distinct CDR3 sequences; 49% occur a single time. 9.5% to 15% of the sample belongs to the ten largest clones.

This TCR derives from a woman aged 25 to 39 with Graves' ophthalmopathy. The sequenced material came from blood. The chain joins TRBV28 to TRBJ2-7, with the D segment possibly TRBD1 or TRBD2, each aligning over 6 bases. The CDR3 has the sequence CASSLERGAAATYEQYF. The DNA sequence reads TGTGCCAGCAGTTTAGAAAGGGGGGCGGCAGCTACCTACGAGCAGTACTTC.